This T cell receptor beta chain was recorded in a study of blood T cell repertoires in COVID-19. As for the study in general: There were acute and convalescent COVID-19 samples, and they came from the United States, Italy and Spain. The cDNA or gDNA used as material had been derived from T cells, B-cell-depleted T cells, or PBMCs.

Unmatched junction bases numbered 19, after V lost 4 bases and J lost 1 base. Germline V lookup: CDR1 MGHRA, CDR2 YSYEKL. The CDR3 is made up of 20 amino acids. Authors' processing steps: Quantification of nucleated cells was approximated via reference gene primer amplification. Sequenced by immunoSEQ multiplex PCR; TCRdb stores in-frame clones only, minus some. That table furnishes V, J and clone size, whereas the DNA furnished D and trimming. The sample carries roughly 330,000 clones, about 82% recorded once. This chain links TRBV4-1 with TRBJ2-1; TRBD2 matches 7 bases. The specimen was peripheral blood. This receptor was identified in a woman in her fifties or sixties with acute or convalescent COVID-19. CDR3 in DNA: TGCGCCAGCAGCCCATCTCCGGGACTATCCCTAAAGGGGTCCTACAATGAGCAGTTCTTC. Protein product: CASSPSPGLSLKGSYNEQFF.